This entry lists 27 T cell receptor beta chains sequenced from one sample in a study of tumor-infiltrating lymphocytes in primary liver carcinoma. A constant-region primer served to make TCR beta cDNA from roughly 500 ng total RNA. Three rounds of nested multiplex PCR with slightly modified ARM-PCR produced TCR beta libraries. TRBV1-TRBV30 forward primers and a C-beta reverse primer were used in the first two PCR rounds, which each ran for 9 to 10 cycles. One entry per CDR3 protein, called by TCRdb with MiXCR from the multiplex PCR reads. The sample records about 120,000 distinct CDR3 sequences, about two thirds being singletons. Starting material for RNA and DNA co-extraction consisted of roughly 19-31 mg of unsorted bulk tissue. Input material: tumor-adjacent normal liver tissue. The receptors come from a woman aged 60-75 years with primary liver carcinoma and hepatitis B virus infection.

The rearrangement joins TRBV24-1 to TRBJ2-1, with 9 bases aligning to TRBD2. The CDR3 consists of 19 residues. The junction had 14 bases not matched to a gene; V was cut back by 3 bases and J by 3 bases. The V gene's germline CDR1 is KGHDR and CDR2 SFDVKD. In DNA, the CDR3 is TGTGCCACCAGTGATCCTGCTACGTCGGCTAGCGGGGACTACAATGAGCAGTTCTTC. This gives the protein CATSDPATSASGDYNEQFF.

This chain connects TRBV12-3 or TRBV12-4 to TRBJ1-1; tentative D call: TRBD1 (5 bases). The V gene lost 7 bases and the J gene lost 9 bases, with 18 bases spanning the gap. The CDR3 has 13 amino acids. The CDR3 reads CASTLATGTKAFF. The CDR3 bases are TGTGCCAGCACTCTAGCCACTGGGACGAAAGCTTTCTTT.

The V call is TRBV28, the J call TRBJ1-1; a weak D match, TRBD1 (6 bases). Trimming removed 6 bases at V and 10 bases at J, with 21 bases between. Germline lookup yields CDR1 MDHEN and CDR2 SYDVKM. CDR3 size: 14 residues. This chain's CDR3 is CASRPPARGRGAFF. For the CDR3, the DNA is TGTGCCAGCAGACCTCCCGCCAGGGGACGAGGAGCTTTCTTT.

Turning to this clonotype: Being one base from a much bigger clone, this may be a read error. J is TRBJ1-6 and V is TRBV28; D uncertain. CDR1 and CDR2 (germline): MDHEN, SYDVKM. V lost 7 bases and J lost 4, with 17 bases in between. CDR3 length equals 16 residues. CDR3 nucleotide sequence: TGTGCCAGCACTTTCGGGAATCCCGGGTATAATTCACCCCTCCACTTT. This translates into CASTFGNPGYNSPLHF.

A remark on this clonotype: A much larger clone differs from this one at a single base, so this may be a read error. Since no conserved phenylalanine or tryptophan closes the CDR3, a read error is the likely cause. The chain couples TRBV5-1 to TRBJ2-1; D perhaps matches TRBD1 (6 bases). The CDR3 runs 15 residues. The germline gives CDR1 SGHRS, CDR2 YFSETQ. Trimming took 5 bases from V and 0 from J, leaving 12 bases between them. The CDR3 region has the DNA TGCGCCAGCAGGAAGGGACAAAGCTCCTACAATGAGCAGTTCTTA. Its protein product is CASRKGQSSYNEQFL.

On this clonotype itself: The conserved closing phenylalanine or tryptophan is absent in this CDR3, likely reflecting a read error. This chain links TRBV5-1 with TRBJ2-3; 8 bases align to TRBD2. CDR3 length equals 15 residues. CDR1 is SGHRS and CDR2 is YFSETQ in the germline V gene. The CDR3 nucleotides are TGCGCCGGCAGCTTTGCCGGGAGGGGAGCAGATACGCAGTATCTT. It specifies CAGSFAGRGADTQYL.

In the case of this clonotype: Given a much more abundant clone one base away, this may be a read error. This chain connects TRBV7-9 to TRBJ1-2; tentatively, D is TRBD1 (6 bases). This CDR3 region has 15 residues. Trimming pared 9 bases from V and 4 bases from J, leaving 21 bases between. Germline CDR1 SEHNR, CDR2 FQNEAQ (reference sequence). CDR3 region: CARSHVNRVSYGYTF. The CDR3 DNA sequence: TGTGCCAGAAGCCACGTAAACAGGGTCTCCTATGGCTACACCTTC.

There are many counts of this clonotype. The V and J genes are TRBV5-4 and TRBJ1-2; D may be TRBD1 (6 bases). In germline, CDR1 is SGHNT, CDR2 YYREEE (reference sequence). V dropped 3 bases and J dropped 4 bases, with 13 bases sitting between them. The CDR3 runs 14 residues. The CDR3 is CASSSQTGRYGYTF. In nucleotides, the CDR3 is TGTGCCAGCAGCTCGCAGACAGGACGCTATGGCTACACCTTC.

As concerns this clonotype: Being one base from a much bigger clone, this may be a read error. This chain links TRBV30 with TRBJ1-2, with 8 positions matching TRBD1. The germline V gene has CDR1 GTSNPN and CDR2 SVGIG (reference sequence). The ends lost 2 bases at V and 1 base at J; junction bases unmatched: 3. The CDR3 is 14 residues long. This chain's CDR3 is CAWSRTGSNYGYTF. The CDR3 coding sequence is TGTGCCTGGAGTAGGACAGGGAGTAACTATGGCTACACCTTC.

A note on this clonotype: Since the CDR3 does not end with the conserved phenylalanine or tryptophan, this likely comes from a read error. The chain carries TRBV7-8 and TRBJ2-7; D is unresolved. The CDR3 totals 11 residues. V gave up 7 bases and J gave up 7 bases, with 11 bases separating them. The germline CDR1 and CDR2 sequences are SGHVS and FQNEAQ. In DNA, the CDR3 is TGTGCCAGCACCTCCCGAAGTGAGCAGTACCTC. Translation: CASTSRSEQYL.

The chain is built from TRBV30 and TRBJ2-5; perhaps TRBD2 as D (6 bases). V lost 2 bases to trimming and J lost 5 bases, with 33 bases between them. The length of the CDR3 is 20 residues. Germline V gene data show CDR1 as GTSNPN and CDR2 as SVGIG (reference sequence). Here the CDR3 reads CAWSKVVDMVAPGLGETQYF. CDR3 DNA sequence: TGTGCCTGGAGTAAAGTGGTGGATATGGTGGCACCGGGACTGGGGGAGACCCAGTACTTC.

As to this clonotype: An end of the junction does not agree with germline; a read error may underlie this. V is TRBV6-6 and J is TRBJ2-1; a weak D match, TRBD2 (5 bases). Germline CDR1 is MNHNY and CDR2 is SVGAGI (reference sequence). The CDR3 runs to 18 residues. CDR3 sequence (DNA): TGTGCCAGCAGTTACTCGAGTGGGAGTAGAAGAGCGCCTGGGGTGCAGTCCTTC. Amino acid sequence: CASSYSSGSRRAPGVQSF.

The chain employs TRBV11-2 and TRBJ1-3; D not certain. CDR3 size: 13 residues. Germline V gene data show CDR1 as SGHAT and CDR2 as FQNNGV. V lost 6 bases to trimming and J lost 8 bases, with 14 bases between them. The CDR3 DNA reads TGTGCCAGCAGTTTCGATATAAGGGACACCATATATTTT. Amino acid sequence: CASSFDIRDTIYF.

As concerns this clonotype: A junction end diverges from the germline sequence, so it may reflect a read error. The V and J genes are TRBV28 and TRBJ2-5; 10 bases fit TRBD1. The CDR3 spans 15 residues. Germline V gene sequence: CDR1 MDHEN, CDR2 SYDVKM. The CDR3 bases are TGTGCCAGCAGTAGGACCGACAGGGGGCGAGAGACCCATTACTTC. It is translated as CASSRTDRGRETHYF. Full variable domain (rest looked up from reference TRBV28 and TRBJ2-5): DVKVTQSSRYLVKRTGEKVFLECVQDMDHENMFWYRQDPGLGLRLIYFSYDVKMKEKGDIPEGYSVSREKKERFSLILESASTNQTSMYLCASSRTDRGRETHYFGPGTRLLVL.

On this clonotype: Lacking the conserved final phenylalanine or tryptophan, this CDR3 likely reflects a read error. The CDR3 DNA is TGCGCCAGCAACTTGGATAGGGCCACTGAAGCTTTCTCT. Its translation is CASNLDRATEAFS. This chain joins TRBV5-1 and TRBJ1-1; D is ambiguous. CDR3 length: 13 amino acids. Germline CDR1 is SGHRS and CDR2 is YFSETQ.

This rearrangement joins TRBV20-1 to TRBJ2-1; D gene ambiguous. Germline V gene data show CDR1 as DFQATT and CDR2 as SNEGSKA (reference sequence). CDR3 length equals 11 residues. Between the trimmed V and J ends, which lost 6 bases and 9 bases, there was a span of 12 bases. Here the CDR3 DNA reads TGCAGTGCCCCCCGGGTGGGTGAGCAGTTCTTC. Translated: CSAPRVGEQFF.

A single count supports this clonotype. V gene TRBV14 combines with J gene TRBJ2-4; D ambiguous. V lost 1 base to trimming and J lost 2 bases, with 12 bases between them. Germline-derived CDR1 and CDR2 are SGHDN and FVKESK. CDR3 length: 16 residues. The DNA of the CDR3 is TGTGCCAGCAGCCAAGCGCTGGGCCGGACCAAAAACATTCAGTACTTC. Translation: CASSQALGRTKNIQYF.

Concerning this clonotype itself: At one end, the junction sequence differs from germline, possibly due to a read error. The rearrangement uses TRBV7-8 and TRBJ2-1; perhaps D is TRBD1 or TRBD2 (5 bases each). Germline V gene data show CDR1 as SGHVS and CDR2 as FQNEAQ. The CDR3 is 15 residues long. CDR3 nucleotides: TGTGCCAGCAGCGTAATCGGGACGGCCTACAATGAGCAGTTCTTT. The encoded protein is CASSVIGTAYNEQFF.

This clonotype was observed at least ten times. This rearrangement joins TRBV6-2 or TRBV6-3 to TRBJ1-5; 9 positions agree with TRBD1. Germline loops: CDR1 MNHEY, CDR2 SVGEGT. V shed 5 bases and J 9 bases; nucleotides not matched to a gene: 8. This CDR3 is 14 amino acids long. CDR3 DNA: TGTGCCAGCAGTAGGACAGGGGCCCTGGGGCCCCAGCATTTT. This sequence encodes CASSRTGALGPQHF.

This clonotype was observed once. At one end the junction does not follow the germline gene, possibly because of a read error. The gene calls are TRBV2 and TRBJ1-3; D gene ambiguous. Looked up from germline, CDR1 is SNHLY and CDR2 is FYNNEI. The CDR3 contains 14 residues. The CDR3 DNA sequence: TGTGCCAGCAGTGAACAAATCTCTGGAGACACCATATATTTT. Its translation: CASSEQISGDTIYF.

This clonotype has more than one count but fewer than ten. Just one base apart from a much larger clone, this may be a read error. The V call is TRBV7-9, the J call TRBJ2-7; 8 positions agree with TRBD1. Germline CDR1 and CDR2: SEHNR and FQNEAQ (reference sequence). The CDR3 has 18 residues. CDR3 in DNA: TGTGCCAACAGCTTAGTAAGCCCGGACAGGGTCCGCTCCTACGAGCAGTACTTC. Residues: CANSLVSPDRVRSYEQYF. The whole variable domain, filled in from reference TRBV7-9 and TRBJ2-7, reads DTGVSQNPRHKITKRGQNVTFRCDPISEHNRLYWYRQTLGQGPEFLTYFQNEAQLEKSRLLSDRFSAERPKGSFSTLEIQRTEQGDSAMYLCANSLVSPDRVRSYEQYFGPGTRLTVT.

This clonotype appeared once. Lacking the conserved final phenylalanine or tryptophan, this CDR3 likely reflects a read error. The V and J genes are TRBV12-5 and TRBJ1-1; D gene ambiguous. This CDR3 is 15 amino acids long. CDR1 LGHNT and CDR2 FRNRAP come from the germline V gene. The CDR3 region has the DNA TGTTCTAGTGCTTTACAGCCTAACATGAACACTGAAGCTTTCCTT. Amino acid sequence: CSSALQPNMNTEAFL.

The CDR3 spells CASSRDRGLDSPLHF. The CDR3 nucleotides read TGTGCCAGCAGCCGGGACAGGGGGCTTGATTCACCCCTCCACTTT. This chain joins TRBV2 and TRBJ1-6, with 12 nucleotides matching TRBD1. This CDR3 is 15 amino acids long. V gave up 6 bases and J gave up 8 bases; unmatched junction bases: 5. Germline CDR1 is SNHLY and CDR2 is FYNNEI. Drawing the rest from reference TRBV2 and TRBJ1-6, the complete variable domain is EPEVTQTPSHQVTQMGQEVILRCVPISNHLYFYWYRQILGQKVEFLVSFYNNEISEKSEIFDDQFSVERPDGSNFTLKIRSTKLEDSAMYFCASSRDRGLDSPLHFGNGTRLTVT.

This clonotype came up many times. The chain recombines TRBV6-1 with TRBJ2-7, with no clear D. Germline CDR1 is MNHNS and CDR2 is SASEGT. The CDR3 sequence is 14 residues long. V gave up 3 bases and J gave up 3 bases, with 12 bases separating them. The CDR3 nucleotides read TGTGCCAGCAGTGACGCTGGACCGGACTACGAGCAGTACTTC. Amino acids: CASSDAGPDYEQYF.

With respect to this clonotype: This could be a read error, since a much larger clone is one nucleotide away. The CDR3 DNA reads TGTGCCAGCAGTGAGAGGGTTGCAGATAGGCAGTATTTT. Amino acid sequence: CASSERVADRQYF. The chain is built from TRBV6-1 and TRBJ2-3; tentative D call: TRBD2 (5 bases). The CDR3 has 13 residues. Germline V gene lookup returns CDR1 MNHNS and CDR2 SASEGT.

On this clonotype itself: A much larger clone is a single base away; this may be a read error. The chain is built from TRBV7-9 and TRBJ2-5; 10 bases match TRBD2. With V trimmed by 5 bases and J by 2 bases, 11 bases remained unmatched. The CDR3 contains 17 residues. Per the germline V gene, CDR1 is SEHNR and CDR2 is FQNEAQ (reference sequence). In DNA form, the CDR3 reads TGTGCCAGCAGCCAGCCACAACCGGGACTAGCGCAAGAGACCCAGTACTTC. It is translated as CASSQPQPGLAQETQYF.

Turning to this clonotype: The final CDR3 position lacks the conserved phenylalanine or tryptophan, pointing to a likely read error. The DNA is left out, because the CDR3 cannot be placed on it with certainty; the CDR3 is given as TCRdb lists it. The CDR3: CVSSPGLNYGYAS. V usage is TRBV11-2 and J usage is TRBJ1-2; the D segment call TRBD1 is taken from the table without a DNA check. Germline CDR1 SGHAT, CDR2 FQNNGV. The length of the CDR3 is 13 amino acids, counting both ends.